These 31 T cell receptor beta chains were sequenced from one sample in a study of beta chain features in type 1 diabetes. Investigators reverse transcribed all isolated RNA, so they sequenced expressed TCRB transcripts. Assay used: immunoSEQ multiplex PCR; TCRdb lists only in-frame clones, some missing. The repertoire holds around 500,000 clones, about an eighth seen once, with less than 0.06% in the top ten. The sequenced sample was naive CD4+ T cells from blood. The origin of the receptors is a woman between 18 and 29 years old in good health.

The chain combines TRBV5-4 with TRBJ2-5; a weak D match, TRBD2 (5 bases). Germline V gene data show CDR1 as SGHNT and CDR2 as YYREEE (reference sequence). Trimming shortened V by 4 bases and J by 4 bases, and 20 bases separated the two germline ends. The CDR3 spans 16 residues. Here the CDR3 DNA reads TGTGCCAGCAGCCCCGGCCGAGGGAGTTTTGCAGAGACCCAGTACTTC. It specifies CASSPGRGSFAETQYF.

The genes are TRBV2 and TRBJ2-3; no reliable D call. Trimming pared 8 bases from V and 4 bases from J, leaving 7 bases between. The CDR3 is made up of 11 amino acids. The germline V gene has CDR1 SNHLY and CDR2 FYNNEI. CDR3 DNA sequence: TGTGCCAGCTCTAGTGCAGATACGCAGTATTTT. Encoded protein: CASSSADTQYF. The whole variable domain, remainder taken from reference TRBV2 and TRBJ2-3, is EPEVTQTPSHQVTQMGQEVILRCVPISNHLYFYWYRQILGQKVEFLVSFYNNEISEKSEIFDDQFSVERPDGSNFTLKIRSTKLEDSAMYFCASSSADTQYFGPGTRLTVL.

This chain connects TRBV5-1 to TRBJ2-5; 7 bases align to TRBD2. The CDR3 has 15 amino acids. CDR1 and CDR2 (germline): SGHRS, YFSETQ. V lost 0 bases to trimming and J lost 2 bases; unmatched junction nucleotides: 4. The CDR3 loop is CASSLGGSTQETQYF. CDR3 in DNA: TGCGCCAGCAGCTTGGGCGGGAGCACTCAAGAGACCCAGTACTTC.

In its sample, this clone was seen a few times. V gene TRBV2 combines with J gene TRBJ2-5; TRBD2 might be the D (6 bases). Germline assignment: CDR1 SNHLY and CDR2 FYNNEI. V lost 7 bases and J lost 0, with 12 bases in between. The CDR3 loop spans 14 amino acids. The CDR3 loop reads CASTRDWNQETQYF. CDR3 bases: TGTGCCAGCACCCGGGACTGGAACCAAGAGACCCAGTACTTC.

This chain joins TRBV28 and TRBJ2-7, with 9 bases that match TRBD1. Germline V gene sequence: CDR1 MDHEN, CDR2 SYDVKM. After removal of 7 bases from V and 1 base from J, the junction contained 11 bases not matched to a gene. This CDR3 is built from 16 residues. In nucleotides, the CDR3 is TGTGCCAGCAAACTTACCGACAGGGGGGCTTCCTACGAGCAGTACGTC. It translates to CASKLTDRGASYEQYV.

This rearrangement joins TRBV5-1 to TRBJ2-3; D uncertain. Trimming removed 2 bases from V and 1 base from J, with 11 bases in between. Germline CDR1 and CDR2: SGHRS and YFSETQ. CDR3 length equals 15 residues. CDR3 DNA sequence: TGCGCCAGCAGCTTACTGGCGGCCGGCACAGATACGCAGTATTTT. Its protein is CASSLLAAGTDTQYF. The complete variable domain, with remaining parts taken from reference TRBV5-1 and TRBJ2-3, reads KAGVTQTPRYLIKTRGQQVTLSCSPISGHRSVSWYQQTPGQGLQFLFEYFSETQRNKGNFPGRFSGRQFSNSRSEMNVSTLELGDSALYLCASSLLAAGTDTQYFGPGTRLTVL.

V is TRBV15 and J is TRBJ1-4, with unresolved D. Trimming cost V 5 bases and J 6 bases, with 13 bases left between them. Germline V gene data show CDR1 as LNHNV and CDR2 as YYDKDF (reference sequence). The CDR3 is 14 amino acids. CDR3 residues: CATSLRKGYEKLFF. The CDR3 nucleotides are TGTGCCACCAGCCTCCGAAAGGGTTATGAAAAACTGTTTTTT.

Only a few counts were recorded for this clone. The chain couples TRBV7-8 to TRBJ1-4; D not certain. Trimming left V 1 base short and J 2 bases short, with 8 bases between. The CDR3 extends over 15 amino acids. The V gene's germline CDR1 is SGHVS and CDR2 FQNEAQ. CDR3 sequence (DNA): TGTGCCAGCAGCTTAGAGCGGGTGACTAATGAAAAACTGTTTTTT. Translating gives CASSLERVTNEKLFF.

Only a few counts were recorded for this clone. The rearrangement links TRBV7-2 to TRBJ1-2; TRBD1 is a possible D gene (5 bases). The CDR3 loop spans 16 amino acids. Germline V gene lookup returns CDR1 SGHTA and CDR2 FQGNSA. V lost 1 base, J lost 7 bases, and 19 bases lay in between. The CDR3 bases are TGTGCCAGCAGCTTAGACTCGGCCGACAGAATGGGTGGCTACACCTTC. It yields the protein CASSLDSADRMGGYTF. The whole variable domain, filled in from reference TRBV7-2 and TRBJ1-2, reads GAGVSQSPSNKVTEKGKDVELRCDPISGHTALYWYRQSLGQGLEFLIYFQGNSAPDKSGLPSDRFSAERTGGSVSTLTIQRTQQEDSAVYLCASSLDSADRMGGYTFGSGTRLTVV.

A few counts support this clone. This chain joins TRBV7-6 and TRBJ2-3; no clear D. Per germline, CDR1 SGHVS and CDR2 FNYEAQ. The CDR3 sequence is 14 residues long. The V gene lost 5 bases and the J gene lost 5 bases, with 14 bases spanning the gap. Here the CDR3 reads CASSPLLGIDTQYF. The DNA for the CDR3 is TGTGCCAGCAGCCCCTTGCTTGGGATAGATACGCAGTATTTT. The variable domain in full, completed from reference TRBV7-6 and TRBJ2-3, reads GAGVSQSPRYKVTKRGQDVALRCDPISGHVSLYWYRQALGQGPEFLTYFNYEAQQDKSGLPNDRFSAERPEGSISTLTIQRTEQRDSAMYRCASSPLLGIDTQYFGPGTRLTVL.

The chain recombines TRBV4-2 with TRBJ2-5; 7 bases match TRBD1. CDR1 is LGHNA, CDR2 YNFKEQ, per germline. CDR3 length: 13 residues. V gave up 6 bases and J gave up 2 bases; unmatched junction bases: 3. CDR3 protein: CASRGTAQETQYF. CDR3 bases: TGTGCCAGCAGGGGGACAGCGCAAGAGACCCAGTACTTC.

Only a few counts were recorded for this clone. The chain carries TRBV7-3 and TRBJ2-5; TRBD2 agrees at 7 bases. The ends lost 1 base at V and 1 base at J; junction bases unmatched: 3. This CDR3 region has 15 residues. Germline loops: CDR1 SGHTA, CDR2 FQGTGA. CDR3 sequence reads: CASSLIPSGQETQYF. The CDR3 DNA follows: TGTGCCAGCAGCTTAATTCCTAGCGGCCAAGAGACCCAGTACTTC.

The chain couples TRBV5-8 to TRBJ1-2; D not certain. Per germline, CDR1 SGHTS and CDR2 YDEGEE. This CDR3 is 14 amino acids long. V lost 5 bases, J lost 3 bases, and 14 bases lay in between. The CDR3 DNA reads TGTGCCAGCAGGGCACCAGACTCCTACTATGGCTACACCTTC. Translating gives CASRAPDSYYGYTF.

This clone was seen a handful of times. This rearrangement joins TRBV7-9 to TRBJ2-3; TRBD1 agrees at 12 bases. V gave up 5 bases and J gave up 4 bases; unmatched junction bases: 7. This CDR3 comprises 16 residues. CDR1 is SEHNR and CDR2 is FQNEAQ in the germline V gene (reference sequence). CDR3 nucleotides: TGTGCCAGCAGCCTCGACGGGACAGGGGGCGCAGATACGCAGTATTTT. This codes for CASSLDGTGGADTQYF.

Note on this clone: Other DNA sequences in the same sample also yield this CDR3. The chain is built from TRBV29-1 and TRBJ1-2; 8 bases map to TRBD1. V lost 6 bases, J lost 2 bases, and 2 bases stayed unmatched. This CDR3 is 12 amino acids long. CDR1 is SQVTM and CDR2 is ANQGSEA in the germline V gene. CDR3 in amino acids: CSVRQGNYGYTF. Here the CDR3 DNA reads TGCAGCGTGAGACAGGGGAACTATGGCTACACCTTC.

This clone was counted only a few times. The rearrangement uses TRBV29-1 and TRBJ2-1; the D gene is possibly TRBD2 (5 bases). This CDR3 contains 14 residues. V was trimmed by 7 bases and J by 0 bases, leaving 13 bases between them. CDR1 and CDR2 from the germline V gene are SQVTM and ANQGSEA. CDR3 in amino acids: CSGQRESSYNEQFF. The CDR3 DNA sequence: TGCAGCGGTCAAAGGGAGAGCTCCTACAATGAGCAGTTCTTC.

This clone was seen a few times. This sequence joins TRBV20-1 and TRBJ2-7, with a weak D call TRBD2 (6 bases). CDR1 is DFQATT and CDR2 is SNEGSKA in the germline V gene (reference sequence). V dropped 1 base and J dropped 6 bases, with 7 bases sitting between them. The CDR3 consists of 11 residues. CDR3 region: CSARVLAEQYF. The CDR3, as DNA: TGCAGTGCTAGAGTACTAGCCGAGCAGTACTTC.

This chain joins TRBV14 and TRBJ1-2; the D gene is possibly TRBD1 (5 bases). There are 14 residues in the CDR3. V lost 1 base to trimming and J lost 7 bases, with 13 bases between them. The germline V gene encodes CDR1 SGHDN and CDR2 FVKESK. The CDR3 sequence: CASSQVRRGSGYTF. CDR3 coding DNA: TGTGCCAGCAGCCAAGTTCGGAGGGGATCTGGCTACACCTTC.

This clone was picked up a small number of times. This chain joins TRBV2 and TRBJ1-5; D is ambiguous. V was cut by 3 bases and J by 2 bases, with 8 bases left in between. Germline V gene sequence: CDR1 SNHLY, CDR2 FYNNEI. The CDR3 has 14 amino acids. The chain's CDR3 is CASSEWQGNQPQHF. DNA of the CDR3: TGTGCCAGCAGTGAGTGGCAGGGCAATCAGCCCCAGCATTTT.

This clone was observed a handful of times. The chain employs TRBV2 and TRBJ1-4; possibly TRBD1 for D (5 bases). From germline, CDR1 is SNHLY and CDR2 FYNNEI. There are 14 residues in the CDR3. Trimming took 6 bases from V and 0 from J, leaving 8 bases between them. The CDR3 DNA follows: TGTGCCAGCAGGGGGACTTCAACTAATGAAAAACTGTTTTTT. Protein: CASRGTSTNEKLFF.

This sequence joins TRBV9 and TRBJ1-2; 11 bases map to TRBD1. Trimming removed 4 bases from V and 4 bases from J; junction bases left unmatched: 6. This CDR3 has 15 amino acids. Germline CDR1 SGDLS, CDR2 YYNGEE. The chain's CDR3 is CASSPRTGGPYGYTF. The CDR3 bases are TGTGCCAGCAGCCCTCGGACAGGGGGCCCCTATGGCTACACCTTC.

This clone was observed a single time. The chain links TRBV25-1 to TRBJ2-7; D may be TRBD1 (6 bases). The CDR3 is made up of 15 amino acids. The germline CDR1 and CDR2 sequences are MGHDK and SYGVNS. Between the trimmed V and J ends, which lost 0 bases and 4 bases, there was a span of 13 bases. The CDR3 loop reads CASSEYNGGGYEQYF. In DNA form, the CDR3 reads TGTGCCAGCAGTGAATATAATGGGGGCGGGTACGAGCAGTACTTC.

This clone was recorded a few times. The chain joins TRBV5-1 to TRBJ2-3, with unresolved D. Trimming left V 5 bases short and J 3 bases short, with 7 bases between. This CDR3 is built from 12 residues. Germline CDR1 and CDR2: SGHRS and YFSETQ. This CDR3 reads CASRTQTDTQYF. The CDR3 coding sequence is TGCGCCAGCAGAACTCAAACAGATACGCAGTATTTT.

This chain connects TRBV7-9 to TRBJ1-1; D unclear. The CDR3 totals 12 residues. Per germline, CDR1 SEHNR and CDR2 FQNEAQ (reference sequence). With 4 bases removed from V and 3 bases from J, the gap between germline ends came to 6 bases. For the CDR3, the DNA is TGTGCCAGCAGCTACAAGGACACTGAAGCTTTCTTT. Its protein product is CASSYKDTEAFF.

The J gene is TRBJ2-5, the V gene TRBV29-1, with D unclear. The CDR3 contains 15 residues. Germline V gene lookup returns CDR1 SQVTM and CDR2 ANQGSEA. V was clipped by 6 bases and J by 5 bases, with 22 bases between them. CDR3 sequence (DNA): TGCAGCGTCTTCCGACGGAACCTTCCTGCCGAGACCCAGTACTTC. Amino acids: CSVFRRNLPAETQYF.

Only a few counts were recorded for this clone. The chain has TRBV7-9 and TRBJ1-1; TRBD1 aligns across 8 bases. Germline V CDR1 and CDR2: SEHNR, FQNEAQ (reference sequence). Losses at the gene ends were 5 bases for V and 5 bases for J; bases not matched to a gene: 4. The CDR3 contains 13 residues. CDR3 region: CASSPNRGTEAFF. The CDR3 DNA is TGTGCCAGCAGCCCAAACAGGGGGACTGAAGCTTTCTTT.

This clone was counted a few times. The CDR3 DNA is TGTGCCAGCAGCAAAGCGTTGGGGGTGGGGAGCAATCAGCCCCAGCATTTT. Translation gives CASSKALGVGSNQPQHF. The V call is TRBV21-1, the J call TRBJ1-5. TRBV21-1 is flagged as a pseudogene. The CDR3 spans 17 residues.

The V call is TRBV11-1, the J call TRBJ2-5; D assignment may be TRBD1 or TRBD2 (5 bases each). Germline CDR1 is SGHAT and CDR2 is FQDESV (reference sequence). The V end lost 5 bases, the J end lost 2 bases, and 9 bases lay between the germline ends. The CDR3 spans 13 residues. The CDR3 loop is CASSQGPQETQYF. CDR3 nucleotides: TGTGCCAGCAGCCAGGGACCACAAGAGACCCAGTACTTC.

The gene calls are TRBV27 and TRBJ1-2; 7 nucleotides align to TRBD1. Germline CDR1 MNHEY, CDR2 SMNVEV (reference sequence). This CDR3 has 14 amino acids. Trimming cost V 4 bases and J 4 bases; bases outside gene matches: 6. The DNA for the CDR3 is TGTGCCAGCAGTTACAGGACAGGACGCTATGGCTACACCTTC. Translated: CASSYRTGRYGYTF.

This sequence joins TRBV19 and TRBJ2-3; no clear D. V dropped 5 bases and J dropped 2 bases, with 8 bases sitting between them. Germline V gene lookup returns CDR1 LNHDA and CDR2 SQIVND (reference sequence). This CDR3 has 13 residues. The CDR3 region has the DNA TGTGCCAGTAGTGGCCAGTACACAGATACGCAGTATTTT. Amino acid sequence: CASSGQYTDTQYF.

This clone was seen more than once but under ten times. In nucleotides, the CDR3 is TGTGCCTTCAGGGGCTCTGGGGCCAACGTCCTGACTTTC. It is translated as CAFRGSGANVLTF. The chain joins TRBV30 to TRBJ2-6; D possibly corresponds to TRBD1 (6 bases). The ends were cut back, 7 bases at V and 0 bases at J, with 7 bases in the middle. The CDR3 runs 13 residues. Germline loops: CDR1 GTSNPN, CDR2 SVGIG (reference sequence).